This TCR beta chain comes out of a study of T-cell reconstitution after alpha-beta-depleted transplantation in children. The germline V and J ends were trimmed by 5 bases and 2 bases, with 11 bases remaining between them. The CDR3 spans 13 residues. The V gene's germline CDR1 is DFQATT and CDR2 SNEGSKA (reference sequence). The table lists this clonotype with a few counts. No antigen is known for it. The TCRbeta library was prepared with unique molecular identifiers. TCRdb passed the PCR reads through MiXCR, listing each CDR3 protein once. The data hold roughly 570,000 distinct CDR3 sequences, with roughly 30% observed a single time. Notes on the study in general: The study traced high day-60 TCRbeta diversity in some patients to surviving recipient T cells and thymic progenitors. Several hundred rapidly expanded clones from non-depleted graft cells reportedly supplied alpha-beta T cells about two months post-transplant. From newly produced T cells came most of the T-cell counts and diversity one year after transplant.

This chain links TRBV20-1 with TRBJ2-3; D unresolved. Sequencing was performed on PBMCs, taken before TCRalphabeta/CD19-depleted stem cell transplant. This TCR came from a boy younger than two with Wiskott-Aldrich syndrome, due to receive a stem cell transplant. The CDR3 DNA reads TGCAGTGCTCGAAGGCCCTCCACAGATACGCAGTATTTT. Translation: CSARRPSTDTQYF.